This is a list of T cell receptor beta chains from one sample in a study of T cell responses to AZD1222 COVID-19 vaccine. Generated by immunoSEQ multiplex PCR, the TCRdb table keeps only in-frame clones and is missing some. This sample carries some 150,000 clones, approximately 90% of them seen once, and the ten largest clones take roughly 1.7%. Sequenced here: peripheral blood, sampled on day 0 of AZD1222 vaccination. The receptors shown here come from an adult in good health. CDR3s include the opening cysteine and the closing phenylalanine or tryptophan. Fields, in order: J gene, D gene, clone size, V gene, CDR3 DNA, CDR3 protein. The D gene is left open where the match is weak. Clone size appears in some rows only: once, few, many, or a class for an expanded clone.

j_gene: TRBJ1-1
d_gene: TRBD1
abundance: .
v_gene: TRBV14
CDR3nt: TGTGCCAGCAGCCAAGAAGGGGTAGGACAGGGGAGGACTGAAGCTTTCTTT
CDR3aa: CASSQEGVGQGRTEAFF

j_gene: TRBJ2-3
d_gene: TRBD1
abundance: once
v_gene: TRBV19
CDR3nt: TGTGCCAGTAGCCTCACCGGACAGGGGTTCACAGATACGCAGTATTTT
CDR3aa: CASSLTGQGFTDTQYF

j_gene: TRBJ2-2
d_gene: .
abundance: .
v_gene: TRBV6-4
CDR3nt: TGTGCCAGCAGTGTGGAAGGGTTCGGCAACACCGGGGAGCTGTTTTTT
CDR3aa: CASSVEGFGNTGELFF

j_gene: TRBJ1-5
d_gene: .
abundance: .
v_gene: TRBV6-5
CDR3nt: TGTGCCAGCAGTCGACAGGCTAATCAGCCCCAGCATTTT
CDR3aa: CASSRQANQPQHF

j_gene: TRBJ1-5
d_gene: TRBD1
abundance: .
v_gene: TRBV6-5
CDR3nt: TGTGCCAGCAGTAAGGGACAGGGGGTAAATCAGCCCCAGCATTTT
CDR3aa: CASSKGQGVNQPQHF

j_gene: TRBJ2-7
d_gene: .
abundance: .
v_gene: TRBV11-3
CDR3nt: TGTGCCAGCAGCTTAGACGGGCAAAGAGACTACGAGCAGTACTTC
CDR3aa: CASSLDGQRDYEQYF

j_gene: TRBJ2-7
d_gene: .
abundance: .
v_gene: TRBV11-2
CDR3nt: TGTGCCAGCAGCTTTATTGGGGTGACGTACTTC
CDR3aa: CASSFIGVTYF

j_gene: TRBJ1-1
d_gene: .
abundance: .
v_gene: TRBV6-5
CDR3nt: TGTGCCAGCACCCTAGGATCGCCGAACACTGAAGCTTTCTTT
CDR3aa: CASTLGSPNTEAFF

j_gene: TRBJ2-6
d_gene: TRBD2
abundance: .
v_gene: TRBV19
CDR3nt: TGTGCCAGTAGTTCGAGCGGGAGGGCCTTAGGTTCTGGGGCCAACGTCCTGACTTTC
CDR3aa: CASSSSGRALGSGANVLTF

j_gene: TRBJ1-3
d_gene: TRBD1
abundance: .
v_gene: TRBV5-4
CDR3nt: TGTGCCAGCAGCCGGCCCCAGGGGGCGCAAGGAAACACCATATATTTT
CDR3aa: CASSRPQGAQGNTIYF

j_gene: TRBJ1-3
d_gene: .
abundance: .
v_gene: TRBV5-4
CDR3nt: TGTGCCAGCAGCCCAGGTGGGGTGGACAACACCATATATTTT
CDR3aa: CASSPGGVDNTIYF

j_gene: TRBJ1-1
d_gene: .
abundance: .
v_gene: TRBV4-2
CDR3nt: TGTGCCAGCAGCCAAGATTCTGACAGGAACACTGAAGCTTTCTTT
CDR3aa: CASSQDSDRNTEAFF

j_gene: TRBJ2-3
d_gene: TRBD2
abundance: .
v_gene: TRBV6-5
CDR3nt: TGTGCCAGCAGTTACCGGGCGGGGGGGCCAGATACGCAGTATTTT
CDR3aa: CASSYRAGGPDTQYF

j_gene: TRBJ1-6
d_gene: .
abundance: .
v_gene: TRBV19
CDR3nt: TGTGCCAGTACCCAATGGCCTTCACCCCTCCACTTT
CDR3aa: CASTQWPSPLHF

j_gene: TRBJ1-4
d_gene: .
abundance: .
v_gene: TRBV5-1
CDR3nt: TGCGCCAGCAGCTTCGGGGCTAATGAAAAACTGTTTTTT
CDR3aa: CASSFGANEKLFF

j_gene: TRBJ1-4
d_gene: .
abundance: few
v_gene: TRBV28
CDR3nt: TGTGCCAGCAGTGGGGGGACGGTGGGGTATGAAAAACTGTTTTTT
CDR3aa: CASSGGTVGYEKLFF

j_gene: TRBJ2-3
d_gene: .
abundance: once
v_gene: TRBV30
CDR3nt: TGTGCCTGGAGTGTACAAGGGGGAGGGGATACGCAGTATTTT
CDR3aa: CAWSVQGGGDTQYF

j_gene: TRBJ1-6
d_gene: .
abundance: .
v_gene: TRBV28
CDR3nt: TGTGCCAGCAGACGGACAGCAAAGAATTCACCCCTCCACTTT
CDR3aa: CASRRTAKNSPLHF

j_gene: TRBJ1-2
d_gene: .
abundance: .
v_gene: TRBV7-2
CDR3nt: TGTGCCAGCAGCGCCTTACTAGATGGCTACACCTTC
CDR3aa: CASSALLDGYTF

j_gene: TRBJ2-1
d_gene: .
abundance: .
v_gene: TRBV6-2/TRBV6-3
CDR3nt: TGTGCCAGCAGTTACACATTAGCCAATGAGCAGTTCTTC
CDR3aa: CASSYTLANEQFF

j_gene: TRBJ2-3
d_gene: .
abundance: .
v_gene: TRBV4-2
CDR3nt: TGTGCCAGCAGCCAAAGAGGCTCGCCTAGCCAATCAGATACGCAGTATTTT
CDR3aa: CASSQRGSPSQSDTQYF

j_gene: TRBJ1-2
d_gene: TRBD1
abundance: .
v_gene: TRBV6-4
CDR3nt: TGTGCCAGCAGTCCGACTGCGGGACAGGGTCTTCATGGCTACACCTTC
CDR3aa: CASSPTAGQGLHGYTF

j_gene: TRBJ2-7
d_gene: TRBD1
abundance: .
v_gene: TRBV2
CDR3nt: TGTGCCAGCAGGCCCGGGACAGGGGCCTACGAGCAGTACTTC
CDR3aa: CASRPGTGAYEQYF

j_gene: TRBJ1-1
d_gene: .
abundance: .
v_gene: TRBV2
CDR3nt: TGTGCCAGCCGGGGCGTTCGAGGGGGCACTGAAGCTTTCTTT
CDR3aa: CASRGVRGGTEAFF

j_gene: TRBJ2-7
d_gene: .
abundance: .
v_gene: TRBV4-2
CDR3nt: TGTGCCAGCAGCCTACGGCGGGAAGCAGAGCAGTACTTC
CDR3aa: CASSLRREAEQYF

j_gene: TRBJ2-3
d_gene: .
abundance: .
v_gene: TRBV5-1
CDR3nt: TGCGCCAGCAGCTTGGCCGTGACTCCAAGCACAGATACGCAGTATTTT
CDR3aa: CASSLAVTPSTDTQYF

j_gene: TRBJ2-1
d_gene: .
abundance: .
v_gene: TRBV21-1
CDR3nt: TGTGCCAGTTCCTGGCCCTGGACTCACTTAGTCTACAATGAGCAGTTCTTC
CDR3aa: CASSWPWTHLVYNEQFF

j_gene: TRBJ1-2
d_gene: .
abundance: .
v_gene: TRBV3-1/TRBV3-2
CDR3nt: TGTGCCAGCAGCCAAGGTCCGGCTAACTATGGCTACACCTTC
CDR3aa: CASSQGPANYGYTF

j_gene: TRBJ1-2
d_gene: .
abundance: .
v_gene: TRBV6-5
CDR3nt: TGTGCCAGCAGTTTACTCACGGGGAGGGATGGCTACACCTTC
CDR3aa: CASSLLTGRDGYTF

j_gene: TRBJ2-6
d_gene: TRBD1
abundance: .
v_gene: TRBV9
CDR3nt: TGTGCCAGCAGCCTCCTCTCGACAGGGTTGGGCTCTGGGGCCAACGTCCTGACTTTC
CDR3aa: CASSLLSTGLGSGANVLTF

j_gene: TRBJ1-1
d_gene: .
abundance: .
v_gene: TRBV27
CDR3nt: TGTGCCAGCAGTCCAGAATTAGGGCAAGCTTTCTTT
CDR3aa: CASSPELGQAFF

j_gene: TRBJ2-1
d_gene: .
abundance: .
v_gene: TRBV7-2
CDR3nt: TGTGCCAGCAGCCCACTGGAAAATGAGCAGTTCTTC
CDR3aa: CASSPLENEQFF

j_gene: TRBJ1-1
d_gene: .
abundance: .
v_gene: TRBV29-1
CDR3nt: TGCAGCGTTGAAACCCACACTGAAGCTTTCTTT
CDR3aa: CSVETHTEAFF